These T cell receptor beta chains were read from a single sample in a study of shared clonotypes between healthy human individuals. Sequenced by immunoSEQ multiplex PCR; TCRdb stores in-frame clones only, minus some. Of approximately 440,000 clones listed, roughly three quarters are singletons. Material for sequencing was PBMCs. The origin of the receptors is a woman aged 40 to 50 in good health. Some clones in this sample may be carry-over from other donors' samples. Both conserved end residues are part of each CDR3. Each record gives: V gene, clone size, J gene, CDR3 protein. Size is omitted from some rows. Given values are once, few, many or a class for expanded clones.

TRBV6-1	.	TRBJ1-1	CASSLPRGRDTEAFF
TRBV10-3	.	TRBJ2-7	CAISETDSYEQYF
TRBV18	.	TRBJ1-2	CASSPSGGNGYTF
TRBV5-1	.	TRBJ2-7	CASSPSGTGVYEQYF
TRBV5-4	few	TRBJ2-1	CASSLTGESLQFF
TRBV15	.	TRBJ2-3	CATSRDPDSTTDTQYF
TRBV29-1	.	TRBJ2-2	CSASGTNTGELFF
TRBV29-1	once	TRBJ2-7	CSVPGGGYYEQYF
TRBV7-9	.	TRBJ2-3	CASSRTLAATDTQYF
TRBV30	few	TRBJ1-1	CAWSVRSSTEAFF
TRBV6-6	.	TRBJ2-5	CASSPGLAGGSETQYF
TRBV9	.	TRBJ2-2	CASSLRAGYSNTGELFF
TRBV2	.	TRBJ1-2	CASSEWQGGYTF
TRBV4-1	few	TRBJ1-5	CASSPGVGQPQHF
TRBV7-8	.	TRBJ1-2	CASSLSLGGNYGYTF
TRBV6-1	few	TRBJ1-4	CASKFGGRANEKLFF
TRBV6-4	once	TRBJ2-1	CASSDSISGSTEQFF
TRBV19	many	TRBJ2-7	CASSITGGRPVQYF
TRBV14	.	TRBJ2-2	CASSHGQTNTGELFF
TRBV7-2	.	TRBJ2-1	CASRTSGINEQFF
TRBV9	.	TRBJ2-2	CASSVGAAGTGELFF
TRBV29-1	.	TRBJ2-3	CSVAPSGRDTQYF
TRBV30	.	TRBJ2-5	CAWSPGMVQETQYF
TRBV5-4	.	TRBJ1-2	CASSLARRENTF
TRBV10-3	many	TRBJ2-7	CAIGGGPGSSYEQYF
TRBV19	many	TRBJ1-5	CASSSAGTGAFSGNQPQHF
TRBV6-6	.	TRBJ1-3	CASSYDTSSGNTIYF
TRBV10-3	.	TRBJ2-4	CAISERLAGGQNIQYF
TRBV28	.	TRBJ1-1	CASMGAGALLDTEAFF
TRBV29-1	.	TRBJ2-7	CSVEGTTYEQYF
TRBV7-9	many	TRBJ2-5	CASSFTGETQYF
TRBV6-5	.	TRBJ2-7	CASSPNSRGSEQYF
TRBV15	.	TRBJ2-1	CATSPRTSGHQNEQFF
TRBV2	few	TRBJ2-6	CASYPLKGAATGANVLTF
TRBV7-9	.	TRBJ2-5	CASSLAAGARETQYF
TRBV6-5	few	TRBJ2-5	CASSYSQYTPETQYF
TRBV9	.	TRBJ2-5	CASSVGTGGAGETQYF
TRBV28	few	TRBJ2-2	CASGRAEDGELFF
TRBV19	.	TRBJ2-1	CASSSHSVYNEQFF
TRBV2	.	TRBJ2-7	CASSESRGYEQYF